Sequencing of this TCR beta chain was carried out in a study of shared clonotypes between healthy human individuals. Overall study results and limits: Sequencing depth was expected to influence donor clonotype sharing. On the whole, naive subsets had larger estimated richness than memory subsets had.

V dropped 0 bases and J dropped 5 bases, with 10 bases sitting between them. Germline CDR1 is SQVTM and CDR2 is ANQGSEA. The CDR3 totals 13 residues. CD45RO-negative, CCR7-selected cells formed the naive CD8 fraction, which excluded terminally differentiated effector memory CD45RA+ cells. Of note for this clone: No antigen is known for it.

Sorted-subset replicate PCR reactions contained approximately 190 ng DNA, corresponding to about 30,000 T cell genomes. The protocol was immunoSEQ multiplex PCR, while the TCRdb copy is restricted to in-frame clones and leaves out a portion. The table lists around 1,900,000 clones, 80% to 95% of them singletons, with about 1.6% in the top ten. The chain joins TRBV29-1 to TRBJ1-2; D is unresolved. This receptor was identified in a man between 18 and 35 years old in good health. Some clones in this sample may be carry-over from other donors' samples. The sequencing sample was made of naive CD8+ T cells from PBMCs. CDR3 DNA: TGCAGCGTTGAAGATCGACGGCTTTATGGCTACACCTTC. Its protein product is CSVEDRRLYGYTF. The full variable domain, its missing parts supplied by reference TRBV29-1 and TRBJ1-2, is SAVISQKPSRDICQRGTSLTIQCQVDSQVTMMFWYRQQPGQSLTLIATANQGSEATYESGFVIDKFPISRPNLTFSTLTVSNMSPEDSSIYLCSVEDRRLYGYTFGSGTRLTVV.